These 12 T cell receptor beta chains originate from one sample sequenced in a study of neoadjuvant anti-PD-1 for oral cavity cancer. Regarding time point: after neoadjuvant nivolumab, at surgical resection. Measured with immunoSEQ multiplex PCR; TCRdb has only the in-frame clones, and not every one. Of 37,000 or so clones detected, roughly two fifths appear once; the ten largest clones hold more than 15%. Sequencing used tumor tissue, obtained after nivolumab (anti-PD-1) treatment. These receptors all stem from a person aged 40 to 85 with oral cavity squamous cell carcinoma.

The V gene is TRBV9, the J gene TRBJ1-6; D is ambiguous. The CDR3 is made up of 15 amino acids. CDR1 SGDLS and CDR2 YYNGEE come from the germline V gene. The V end lost 7 bases, the J end lost 0 bases, and 11 bases lay between the germline ends. The chain's CDR3 is CASRKGSSYNSPLHF. The CDR3 DNA reads as TGTGCCAGCCGGAAGGGAAGCTCCTATAATTCACCCCTCCACTTT.

V and J are TRBV2 and TRBJ2-3; D gene unclear. This CDR3 region has 14 residues. The germline V gene encodes CDR1 SNHLY and CDR2 FYNNEI. Trimming cost V 6 bases and J 4 bases, with 14 bases left between them. In nucleotides, the CDR3 is TGTGCCAGCAGCCCCCGGACCGTACCAGATACGCAGTATTTT. Encoded protein: CASSPRTVPDTQYF.

This clone has at least ten counts. The V gene is TRBV7-7, the J gene TRBJ2-3; D not resolved. CDR1 SSHAT and CDR2 FNYEAQ come from the germline V gene (reference sequence). V dropped 3 bases and J dropped 5 bases, with 12 bases sitting between them. CDR3 length equals 14 residues. CDR3 coding DNA: TGTGCCAGCAGCTTGGACGGAAGTCTAGATACGCAGTATTTT. Its protein product is CASSLDGSLDTQYF.

The V and J genes are TRBV18 and TRBJ1-1; D is uncertain. V lost 8 bases, J lost 0 bases, and 10 bases lay in between. The V gene's germline CDR1 is KGHSH and CDR2 LQKENI. The CDR3 is made up of 13 amino acids. CDR3 amino acids: CASGGGVNTEAFF. The CDR3 DNA reads as TGTGCCAGCGGAGGCGGAGTGAACACTGAAGCTTTCTTT.

This rearrangement joins TRBV30 to TRBJ1-4; a weak D match, TRBD1 (6 bases). CDR3 length: 15 amino acids. Trimming stripped 2 bases from V and 4 bases from J, with 14 bases between. The germline CDR1 and CDR2 sequences are GTSNPN and SVGIG (reference sequence). CDR3 sequence: CAWSLGGLVNEKLFF. CDR3 coding DNA: TGTGCCTGGAGTCTGGGGGGGCTTGTTAATGAAAAACTGTTTTTT.

This clone was counted ten times or more. The chain recombines TRBV29-1 with TRBJ1-1, with D uncertain. Germline CDR1 and CDR2: SQVTM and ANQGSEA. With 2 bases removed from V and 11 bases from J, the gap between germline ends came to 15 bases. This CDR3 has 12 residues. The CDR3 DNA reads as TGCAGCGTTGAATCCCAGGTCACGATGGCTTTCTTT. This codes for CSVESQVTMAFF.

The chain couples TRBV6-6 to TRBJ2-7, with TRBD2 matching over 12 bases. The junction had 4 bases not matched to a gene; V was cut back by 6 bases and J by 7 bases. Germline CDR1 and CDR2: MNHNY and SVGAGI (reference sequence). The CDR3 contains 13 residues. The CDR3 spells CASSSGLAGEQYF. The CDR3 region has the DNA TGTGCCAGCAGCTCCGGACTAGCGGGGGAGCAGTACTTC.

Many counts were recorded for this clone. The rearrangement uses TRBV18 and TRBJ1-2; D gene ambiguous. There are 13 residues in the CDR3. The ends were cut back, 0 bases at V and 7 bases at J, with 9 bases in the middle. From germline, CDR1 is KGHSH and CDR2 LQKENI. CDR3 in DNA: TGTGCCAGCTCACCACCGACGGGGTCTGGCTACACCTTC. Its protein is CASSPPTGSGYTF.

This clone was picked up many times. Within the sample, other DNA sequences also encode this same CDR3. The chain uses TRBV28 and TRBJ2-6; D may correspond to TRBD1 or TRBD2 (5 bases each). Germline CDR1 and CDR2: MDHEN and SYDVKM. The CDR3 length is 15 residues. The germline V and J ends were trimmed by 2 bases and 2 bases, with 7 bases remaining between them. The CDR3 loop reads CASSLRGAGANVLTF. The CDR3 nucleotides are TGTGCCAGCAGTTTAAGGGGAGCTGGGGCCAACGTCCTGACTTTC. The full variable domain, completed using reference TRBV28 and TRBJ2-6, is DVKVTQSSRYLVKRTGEKVFLECVQDMDHENMFWYRQDPGLGLRLIYFSYDVKMKEKGDIPEGYSVSREKKERFSLILESASTNQTSMYLCASSLRGAGANVLTFGAGSRLTVL.

This clone came up a few times. The J gene is TRBJ2-5, the V gene TRBV5-1, with TRBD2 matching 9 bases. After removal of 0 bases from V and 0 bases from J, the junction contained 9 bases not matched to a gene. Germline V gene lookup returns CDR1 SGHRS and CDR2 YFSETQ. The CDR3 loop spans 18 amino acids. The CDR3 here is CASSLEWVSGRHQETQYF. The CDR3 nucleotides read TGCGCCAGCAGCTTGGAATGGGTTAGCGGGAGACACCAAGAGACCCAGTACTTC. Using reference TRBV5-1 and TRBJ2-5 for the parts outside the CDR3, the full variable domain is KAGVTQTPRYLIKTRGQQVTLSCSPISGHRSVSWYQQTPGQGLQFLFEYFSETQRNKGNFPGRFSGRQFSNSRSEMNVSTLELGDSALYLCASSLEWVSGRHQETQYFGPGTRLLVL.

In its sample, this clone was seen many times. The genes are TRBV29-1 and TRBJ1-1, with a weak D call TRBD1 (5 bases). CDR1 is SQVTM and CDR2 is ANQGSEA in the germline V gene. V was shortened by 3 bases and J by 14 bases, with 19 bases between the two germline ends. CDR3 size: 12 residues. The CDR3 loop is CSVDSGLACCFF. The CDR3 nucleotides are TGCAGCGTTGATTCGGGACTGGCTTGTTGCTTCTTT.

The V call is TRBV11-2, the J call TRBJ1-1; 8 bases match TRBD1. Germline CDR1 and CDR2: SGHAT and FQNNGV. The trim removed 0 bases at V and 3 bases at J, leaving 3 bases unmatched. The CDR3 is 15 amino acids. In nucleotides, the CDR3 is TGTGCCAGCAGCTTAGAGCGGACAGGGTACACTGAAGCTTTCTTT. This encodes CASSLERTGYTEAFF.